This T cell receptor (beta chain) was retrieved from a study of blood T cell repertoires in COVID-19. Study at large: Both acute and convalescent COVID-19 samples were obtained from the United States, Italy and Spain. Sources were T cells, B-cell-depleted T cells, or PBMCs; the material itself was cDNA or gDNA.

Authors' methods: Nucleated cell number was recorded as an estimate derived from reference gene primer amplification. Sequencing used immunoSEQ multiplex PCR; TCRdb keeps in-frame clones, though not all of them. V and J calls and clone size are given by that table; D and trimming were obtained from the DNA. The table records 80,000 or so clones, roughly 90% of them present only once. The clonotype comes from a human donor in a cohort sampled during active COVID-19. The sample consisted of peripheral blood.

The CDR3 loop reads CAINLGQGNSPLHF. The CDR3 nucleotides read TGTGCCATCAACCTCGGACAGGGGAATTCACCCCTCCACTTT. The chain employs TRBV10-3 and TRBJ1-6; 9 bases match TRBD1. After removal of 7 bases from V and 7 bases from J, the junction contained 5 bases not matched to a gene. Germline V gives CDR1 ENHRY, CDR2 SYGVKD. The CDR3 totals 14 residues.